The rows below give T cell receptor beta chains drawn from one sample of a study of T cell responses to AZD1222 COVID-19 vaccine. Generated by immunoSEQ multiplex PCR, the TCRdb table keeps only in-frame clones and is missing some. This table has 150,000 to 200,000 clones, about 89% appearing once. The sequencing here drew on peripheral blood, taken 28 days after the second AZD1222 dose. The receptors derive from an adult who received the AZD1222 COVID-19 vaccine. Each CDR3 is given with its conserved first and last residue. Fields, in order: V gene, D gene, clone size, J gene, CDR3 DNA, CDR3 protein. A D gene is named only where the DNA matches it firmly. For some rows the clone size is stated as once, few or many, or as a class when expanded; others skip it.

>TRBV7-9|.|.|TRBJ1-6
TGTGCCAGCAGCTTATGGACAGAAGATAATTCACCCCTCCACTTT
CASSLWTEDNSPLHF
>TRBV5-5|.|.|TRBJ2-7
TGTGCCAGCAGCTTGTGGACAAAATCGAACGAGCAGTACTTC
CASSLWTKSNEQYF
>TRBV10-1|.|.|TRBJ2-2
TGCGCCAGCAGTGGTACAGGGACCACCGGGGAGCTGTTTTTT
CASSGTGTTGELFF
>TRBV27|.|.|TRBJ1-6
TGTGCCAGCAGTAATAGGGGAAATAATTCACCCCTCCACTTT
CASSNRGNNSPLHF
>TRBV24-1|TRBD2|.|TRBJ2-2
TGTGCCACCAGGGGGACTAGCGCGCTGAACACCGGGGAGCTGTTTTTT
CATRGTSALNTGELFF
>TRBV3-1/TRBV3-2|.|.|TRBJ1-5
TGTGCCAGCAGCCTATCCAATCAGCCCCAGCATTTT
CASSLSNQPQHF
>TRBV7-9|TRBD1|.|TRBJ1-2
TGTGCCAGCAGCGGTGGACAGGGGATCTATGGCTACACCTTC
CASSGGQGIYGYTF
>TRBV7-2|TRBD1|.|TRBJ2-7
TGTGCCAGCAGCTATTTACAGGGGACCCCCTACGAGCAGTACTTC
CASSYLQGTPYEQYF
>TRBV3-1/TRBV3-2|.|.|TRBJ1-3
TGTGCCAGCAGCCCTCCGGGTAACAGGCTAAACACCATATATTTT
CASSPPGNRLNTIYF
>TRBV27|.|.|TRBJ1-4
TGTGCCAGCAGTTTATACCGAGAGGTTACTAATGAAAAACTGTTTTTT
CASSLYREVTNEKLFF
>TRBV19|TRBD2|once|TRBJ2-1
TGTGCCAGTAGTATGCATCTCGGTGAAGGACTAGCGGGCTACAATGAGCAGTTCTTC
CASSMHLGEGLAGYNEQFF
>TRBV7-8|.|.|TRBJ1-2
TGTGCCAGCAGCTACAACACGGGTTTGAACTATGGCTACACCTTC
CASSYNTGLNYGYTF
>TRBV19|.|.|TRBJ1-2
TGTGCCAGTAGTATCAACGGGGTGGGGAACTATGGCTACACCTTC
CASSINGVGNYGYTF
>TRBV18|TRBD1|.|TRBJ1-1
TGTGCCAGCTCACCGTGGGACAGGGATTACACTGAAGCTTTCTTT
CASSPWDRDYTEAFF
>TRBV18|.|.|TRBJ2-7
TGTGCCAGCTCACCACCGGGGGGTTTCTCCTACGAGCAGTACTTC
CASSPPGGFSYEQYF
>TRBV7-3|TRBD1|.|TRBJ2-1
TGTGCCAGCAGCTTAGACAGGGGCAATGAGCAGTTCTTC
CASSLDRGNEQFF
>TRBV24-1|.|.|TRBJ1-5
TGTGCCAGCGGGGGAGGACAACCTAATCAGCCCCAGCATTTT
CASGGGQPNQPQHF
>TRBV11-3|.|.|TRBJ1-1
TGTGCCAGCAGCCCCGGAAACACTGAAGCTTTCTTT
CASSPGNTEAFF
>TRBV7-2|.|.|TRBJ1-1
TGTGCCAGCAGCTTCAGGACAATCAACACTGAAGCTTTCTTT
CASSFRTINTEAFF
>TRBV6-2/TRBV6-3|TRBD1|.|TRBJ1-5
TGTGCCAGCAGTTACTCGGGGACAGGACTACAGCCCCAGCATTTT
CASSYSGTGLQPQHF
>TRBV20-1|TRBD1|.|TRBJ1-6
TGCAGTGCTAGTAGAGGGACAGCTTATTCTTTAGCCTCGAATTCACCCCTCCACTTT
CSASRGTAYSLASNSPLHF
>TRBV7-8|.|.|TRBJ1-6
TGTGCCAGCAGCCCCCGGGCAGGTCGACCCCTCCACTTT
CASSPRAGRPLHF
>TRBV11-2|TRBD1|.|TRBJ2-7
TGTGCCAGCAGCCCCCGGACAGGGGGCTACGAGCAGTACTTC
CASSPRTGGYEQYF
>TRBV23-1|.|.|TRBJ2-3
TGCGCCAGCAGTCAAAAGTGGGGCAACGGATCCACAGATACGCAGTATTTT
CASSQKWGNGSTDTQYF
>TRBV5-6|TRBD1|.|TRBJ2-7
TGTGCCAGCAGCTTAGCAGACAGGGTAAATCTCTACGAGCAGTACTTC
CASSLADRVNLYEQYF
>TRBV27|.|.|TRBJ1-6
TGTGCCAGCACCTCGCGGGTTCCGAATTCACCCCTCCACTTT
CASTSRVPNSPLHF
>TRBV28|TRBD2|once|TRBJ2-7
TGTGCCAGCAGCCACGGGACTAGGGGTCTCTACGAGCAGTACTTC
CASSHGTRGLYEQYF
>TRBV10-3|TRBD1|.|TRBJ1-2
TGTGCCATCAGACTCGGACAGGGGGTAGGCTACACCTTC
CAIRLGQGVGYTF
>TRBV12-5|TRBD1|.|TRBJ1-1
TGTGCTAGTGGTTTACAGGGGGGCACTGAAGCTTTCTTT
CASGLQGGTEAFF
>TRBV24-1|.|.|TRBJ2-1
TGTGCCACCCCTTGTAGGACAGGGACCCTAGCGGGACTAAATGAGCAGTTCTTC
CATPCRTGTLAGLNEQFF
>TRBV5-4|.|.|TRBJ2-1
TGTGCCAGCAACGGGCCGTCCCCTCATGAGCAGTTCTTC
CASNGPSPHEQFF
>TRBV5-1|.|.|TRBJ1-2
TGCGCCAGCAGCTTGTCCCCAGCAGGCGCTAACTATGGCTACACCTTC
CASSLSPAGANYGYTF
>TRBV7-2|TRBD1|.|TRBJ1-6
TGTGCCAGCAGCTCCGCCCCGGTCACAGGGGCTTCACCCCTCCACTTT
CASSSAPVTGASPLHF
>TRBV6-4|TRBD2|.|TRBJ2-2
TGTGCCAGCAGGCAACTAGCGGGTGTGAACACCGGGGAGCTGTTTTTT
CASRQLAGVNTGELFF
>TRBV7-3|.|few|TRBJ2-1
TGTGCCAGCAGCTCCGTGCAGGGTAGTGAGCAGTTCTTC
CASSSVQGSEQFF
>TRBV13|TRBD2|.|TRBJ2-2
TGTGCCAGCAGCTTAGGCTTCGGTAGCGGGGGGCCGAACACCGGGGAGCTGTTTTTT
CASSLGFGSGGPNTGELFF
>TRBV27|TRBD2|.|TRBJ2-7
TGTGCCAGCAGCTCTACTAGCGCACAAACCTACGAGCAGTACTTC
CASSSTSAQTYEQYF